This passage covers 9 T cell receptor beta chains from one sample sequenced in a study of vaccination and CD4 T cells after COVID-19. Their cognate antigens are unknown. The treatment was: roughly 11-day PBMC culture with coronavirus spike peptide pools or control peptides (ViraFEST assay). Sequenced with the Oncomine TCR Beta short-read assay was DNA taken from cultured CD4+ T cells. TCRdb itself ran the PCR reads through MiXCR, one entry per CDR3 protein. The sample consists of 20,000 or so distinct CDR3 sequences, roughly 41% of them appearing once. This sample comprised CD4+ T cells from blood, cultured in vitro, obtained after SARS-CoV-2 vaccination. The receptor source for this set is a human donor who had recovered from COVID-19.

The chain links TRBV15 to TRBJ1-2; D perhaps matches TRBD1 (6 bases). The CDR3 is 16 residues long. Trimming left V 0 bases short and J 6 bases short, with 17 bases between. Germline lookup yields CDR1 LNHNV and CDR2 YYDKDF (reference sequence). CDR3 sequence: CATSRDRGGRRDGYTF. The DNA of the CDR3 is TGTGCCACCAGCAGAGATCGGGGGGGGCGTAGGGATGGCTACACCTTC.

The rearrangement joins TRBV6-2 or TRBV6-3 to TRBJ1-5; perhaps TRBD1 as D (5 bases). The germline V and J ends were trimmed by 8 bases and 7 bases, with 15 bases remaining between them. In germline, CDR1 is MNHEY, CDR2 SVGEGT. This CDR3 contains 13 residues. The CDR3 loop reads CASGDSGYQPQHF. The CDR3 coding sequence is TGTGCCAGCGGGGACTCAGGGTACCAGCCCCAGCATTTT.

The chain carries TRBV20-1 and TRBJ1-5; a possible D gene is TRBD1 (5 bases). The germline gives CDR1 DFQATT, CDR2 SNEGSKA (reference sequence). The CDR3 length is 15 residues. With 5 bases removed from V and 2 bases from J, the gap between germline ends came to 16 bases. In DNA form, the CDR3 reads TGCAGTGCTGTTGTACGGGGGACGGGCAATCAGCCCCAGCATTTT. It is translated as CSAVVRGTGNQPQHF.

V is TRBV20-1 and J is TRBJ1-2, with TRBD1 as a possible D gene (6 bases). Between the trimmed V and J ends, which lost 3 bases and 8 bases, there was a span of 16 bases. Germline CDR1 DFQATT, CDR2 SNEGSKA (reference sequence). The CDR3 contains 13 residues. The CDR3 protein is CSASVGGGLGYTF. CDR3 DNA: TGCAGTGCTAGCGTAGGGGGGGGGTTGGGCTACACCTTC.

This clonotype was seen only a few times. The CDR3 coding sequence is TGTGCCAGCAGCTACTCCGGTCCCCACGCCGGGGAGCTGTTTTTT. Translated: CASSYSGPHAGELFF. This sequence joins TRBV7-9 and TRBJ2-2; no clear D. Germline lookup yields CDR1 SEHNR and CDR2 FQNEAQ (reference sequence). The CDR3 has 15 residues. The ends were cut back, 4 bases at V and 6 bases at J, with 15 bases in the middle.

This clonotype was seen a few times. The chain recombines TRBV30 with TRBJ1-2; 7 positions agree with TRBD1. Trimming removed 1 base from V and 4 bases from J; junction bases left unmatched: 3. The V gene's germline CDR1 is GTSNPN and CDR2 SVGIG (reference sequence). The length of the CDR3 is 13 residues. The CDR3 region has the DNA TGTGCCTGGAGTGAGGGGACAGCCTATGGCTACACCTTC. Encoded protein: CAWSEGTAYGYTF.

This clonotype was detected a few times. This chain uses TRBV6-2 or TRBV6-3 with TRBJ1-5, with 10 bases matching TRBD1. Germline lookup yields CDR1 MNHEY and CDR2 SVGEGT. The V segment lost 6 bases and the J segment 2 bases; nucleotides outside the gene matches: 13. CDR3 length: 18 residues. CDR3 DNA sequence: TGTGCCAGCAGAAAGACAGGGGGCAACACAGCAGGCAATCAGCCCCAGCATTTT. Its protein is CASRKTGGNTAGNQPQHF.

The chain couples TRBV6-1 to TRBJ2-2; D remains ambiguous. Germline assignment: CDR1 MNHNS and CDR2 SASEGT. The germline V and J ends were trimmed by 2 bases and 0 bases, with 10 bases remaining between them. The CDR3 is 16 residues long. The chain's CDR3 is CASSEPTGTNTGELFF. The CDR3 coding sequence is TGTGCCAGCAGTGAACCAACCGGCACGAACACCGGGGAGCTGTTTTTT.

This rearrangement joins TRBV11-1 to TRBJ2-7, with a possible D match to TRBD2 (6 bases). V dropped 5 bases and J dropped 0 bases, with 14 bases sitting between them. Germline values: CDR1 SGHAT, CDR2 FQDESV (reference sequence). The CDR3 sequence is 15 residues long. The CDR3 protein is CASSGQAGSSYEQYF. The CDR3 nucleotides are TGTGCCAGCAGCGGTCAAGCGGGCTCCTCCTACGAGCAGTACTTC.